The 28 T cell receptor beta chains presented below share a single source sample, sequenced in a study of response to subunit inactivated influenza vaccine. Via MiXCR, TCRdb re-called the RT-PCR reads, giving one row per CDR3 protein. Of fewer than 600,000 distinct CDR3 sequences listed, approximately 7.8% are singletons. The source was PBMCs from blood, collected 23 to 25 months after vaccination. All receptors derive from a man aged 50-75 years who received an inactivated influenza vaccine.

This clonotype was seen repeatedly, ten times or more. This chain uses TRBV4-2 with TRBJ2-3; a weak D match, TRBD1 (5 bases). The CDR3 sequence is 15 residues long. V gave up 3 bases and J gave up 0 bases, with 10 bases separating them. Germline CDR1 is LGHNA and CDR2 is YNFKEQ. CDR3 sequence reads: CASSQQGRSTDTQYF. CDR3 nucleotide sequence: TGTGCCAGCAGCCAGCAGGGAAGGAGCACAGATACGCAGTATTTT.

This clonotype was counted at least ten times. The chain has TRBV12-3 or TRBV12-4 and TRBJ1-1, with 7 bases lining up with TRBD1. The V segment lost 0 bases and the J segment 3 bases; nucleotides outside the gene matches: 13. CDR3 length: 18 residues. CDR3 DNA sequence: TGTGCCAGCAGTTTAGCGATCGGACAGGATTTTAGGGACACTGAAGCTTTCTTT. This sequence encodes CASSLAIGQDFRDTEAFF.

Ten or more counts support this clonotype. The chain links TRBV5-1 to TRBJ1-1; possibly TRBD1 for D (6 bases). CDR3 length: 13 residues. CDR1 and CDR2 from the germline V gene are SGHRS and YFSETQ. V lost 2 bases and J lost 8, with 13 bases in between. CDR3 DNA sequence: TGCGCCAGCAGCTTAACCCCTGGGACAGAAGCTTTCTTT. Its translation: CASSLTPGTEAFF.

This clonotype was observed many times. J is TRBJ2-7 and V is TRBV20-1; D is undetermined. Germline assignment: CDR1 DFQATT and CDR2 SNEGSKA (reference sequence). V was clipped by 5 bases and J by 5 bases, with 22 bases between them. This CDR3 has 15 amino acids. DNA for the CDR3: TGCAGTGCTGGAGTATCAAACTTGGTTCTCAACGAGCAGTACTTC. Protein: CSAGVSNLVLNEQYF.

In this sample, this clonotype turned up many times. V is TRBV27 and J is TRBJ1-1; 8 bases map to TRBD1. Losses at the gene ends were 6 bases for V and 1 base for J; bases not matched to a gene: 4. The CDR3 runs 14 residues. Per the germline V gene, CDR1 is MNHEY and CDR2 is SMNVEV (reference sequence). The DNA for the CDR3 is TGTGCCAGCAGACTTGACAGGGGGAACACTGAAGCTTTCTTT. This translates into CASRLDRGNTEAFF.

V is TRBV4-3 and J is TRBJ1-2, with a tentative D call TRBD1 (5 bases). Looked up from germline, CDR1 is LGHNA and CDR2 is YSLEER. V gave up 0 bases and J gave up 4 bases, with 12 bases separating them. CDR3 length: 15 amino acids. CDR3: CASSQDLGGPYGYTF. The CDR3 DNA follows: TGCGCCAGCAGCCAAGATCTGGGGGGACCCTATGGCTACACCTTC.

This clonotype has at least ten counts. V and J are TRBV6-6 and TRBJ1-1; a weak D match, TRBD1 (5 bases). The V end lost 6 bases, the J end lost 1 base, and 9 bases lay between the germline ends. Germline loops: CDR1 MNHNY, CDR2 SVGAGI (reference sequence). The CDR3 totals 13 residues. The CDR3 DNA follows: TGTGCCAGCAGGCGGGACGGGAACACTGAAGCTTTCTTT. It yields the protein CASRRDGNTEAFF.

V is TRBV20-1 and J is TRBJ2-7; 7 bases line up with TRBD2. J was trimmed by 3 bases and V by 7 bases; bases with no gene match: 6. Looked up from germline, CDR1 is DFQATT and CDR2 is SNEGSKA (reference sequence). This CDR3 comprises 12 residues. CDR3 region: CSVRGDRYEQYF. CDR3 nucleotide sequence: TGCAGTGTCCGGGGGGACCGCTACGAGCAGTACTTC.

There are many counts of this clonotype. Here the CDR3 DNA reads TGCAGCGTCGGACAGGCTAGGGAGACCCAGTACTTC. Translation gives CSVGQARETQYF. The chain has TRBV29-1 and TRBJ2-5; 7 bases agree with TRBD1. This CDR3 is built from 12 residues. J was trimmed by 5 bases and V by 6 bases; bases with no gene match: 6. The germline gives CDR1 SQVTM, CDR2 ANQGSEA.

This clonotype was recorded a few times. The V call is TRBV7-2, the J call TRBJ1-1; D gene uncertain. Germline V gene data show CDR1 as SGHTA and CDR2 as FQGNSA. This CDR3 has 13 residues. Deletions cut 2 bases from V and 3 bases from J, with 7 bases between. This chain's CDR3 is CASSLTSYTEAFF. Here the CDR3 DNA reads TGTGCCAGCAGCTTAACTAGCTACACTGAAGCTTTCTTT.

This clonotype was seen only a few times. This chain links TRBV9 with TRBJ2-7; D is tentatively TRBD1 or TRBD2 (5 bases each). This CDR3 is 14 amino acids long. The germline V gene encodes CDR1 SGDLS and CDR2 YYNGEE. The V end was cut by 2 bases, the J end by 7 bases, with 16 bases between. In DNA, the CDR3 is TGTGCCAGCAGCGTCGGGGACCTGGGTGTGGAGCAGTACTTC. Protein: CASSVGDLGVEQYF.

This clonotype has a handful of counts. J is TRBJ2-7 and V is TRBV12-3 or TRBV12-4; 7 nucleotides line up with TRBD1. This CDR3 contains 12 residues. V shed 8 bases and J 7 bases; nucleotides not matched to a gene: 8. The CDR3 nucleotides are TGTGCCAGCGTAGACAGGGCAGGGGAGCAGTACTTC. Amino acids: CASVDRAGEQYF.

V usage is TRBV7-8 and J usage is TRBJ2-1, with 8 bases that match TRBD2. This CDR3 is built from 16 residues. Germline assignment: CDR1 SGHVS and CDR2 FQNEAQ. J was trimmed by 4 bases and V by 2 bases; bases with no gene match: 7. CDR3 in amino acids: CASSLTPSGGYNEQFF. The CDR3 nucleotides are TGTGCCAGCAGCTTAACCCCCAGCGGGGGATACAATGAGCAGTTCTTC.

There are a few counts of this clonotype. The chain carries TRBV7-9 and TRBJ1-3; the D is unclear. The CDR3 is 15 residues long. CDR1 SEHNR and CDR2 FQNEAQ come from the germline V gene (reference sequence). Trimming took off 5 bases at V and 0 bases at J, with 11 bases between the two ends. The CDR3 loop is CASSADGSSGNTIYF. CDR3 DNA sequence: TGTGCCAGCAGCGCGGACGGGAGCTCTGGAAACACCATATATTTT. Looking up the rest from reference TRBV7-9 and TRBJ1-3 gives the full variable domain: DTGVSQNPRHKITKRGQNVTFRCDPISEHNRLYWYRQTLGQGPEFLTYFQNEAQLEKSRLLSDRFSAERPKGSFSTLEIQRTEQGDSAMYLCASSADGSSGNTIYFGEGSWLTVV.

The rearrangement joins TRBV27 to TRBJ2-1; TRBD2 agrees at 9 bases. CDR1 and CDR2 (germline): MNHEY, SMNVEV (reference sequence). The junction had 13 bases not matched to a gene; V was cut back by 6 bases and J by 4 bases. This CDR3 has 17 residues. CDR3 sequence reads: CASSRLSSGGSYNEQFF. The CDR3 coding sequence is TGTGCCAGCAGCCGACTCAGTAGCGGGGGATCATACAATGAGCAGTTCTTC.

This clonotype was seen a handful of times. This sequence joins TRBV5-1 and TRBJ2-7; 8 nucleotides match TRBD1. CDR1 and CDR2 from the germline V gene are SGHRS and YFSETQ. This CDR3 has 14 residues. With 4 bases clipped from V and 8 bases from J, the junction kept 11 bases outside the gene matches. The CDR3 protein is CASSQDRVPTQQYF. The CDR3 bases are TGCGCCAGCAGCCAGGACAGGGTTCCTACGCAGCAGTACTTC.

This clonotype was picked up many times. This chain joins TRBV19 and TRBJ2-7; 10 bases map to TRBD2. Germline values: CDR1 LNHDA, CDR2 SQIVND (reference sequence). This CDR3 comprises 16 residues. V dropped 5 bases and J dropped 5; count of bases not matched to a gene: 12. The CDR3 bases are TGTGCCAGTAGTTCCCCGTCCCTAGCGGGAGTTGACGAGCAGTACTTC. Translation: CASSSPSLAGVDEQYF.

At least ten counts were recorded for this clonotype. The genes are TRBV5-1 and TRBJ1-2, with D perhaps TRBD1 (5 bases). This CDR3 is 17 amino acids long. V gave up 4 bases and J gave up 0 bases, with 19 bases separating them. CDR1 SGHRS and CDR2 YFSETQ come from the germline V gene. The CDR3 region has the DNA TGCGCCAGCAGCCCCGGGACGGACGATAGAGCTAACTATGGCTACACCTTC. Amino acid sequence: CASSPGTDDRANYGYTF. The full variable domain, with the rest looked up from reference TRBV5-1 and TRBJ1-2, is KAGVTQTPRYLIKTRGQQVTLSCSPISGHRSVSWYQQTPGQGLQFLFEYFSETQRNKGNFPGRFSGRQFSNSRSEMNVSTLELGDSALYLCASSPGTDDRANYGYTFGSGTRLTVV.

This clonotype was seen a few times. The rearrangement joins TRBV15 to TRBJ2-5; D possibly corresponds to TRBD1 (5 bases). Germline V CDR1 and CDR2: LNHNV, YYDKDF (reference sequence). Trimming removed 0 bases at V and 5 bases at J, with 13 bases between. The CDR3 is 15 residues long. The CDR3 region is CATSRDGSAGETQYF. DNA for the CDR3: TGTGCCACCAGCAGAGATGGCAGTGCAGGGGAGACCCAGTACTTC.

This clonotype has a handful of counts. The chain is built from TRBV27 and TRBJ2-7, with 8 nucleotides matching TRBD1. Germline-derived CDR1 and CDR2 are MNHEY and SMNVEV (reference sequence). After removal of 4 bases from V and 3 bases from J, the junction contained 5 bases not matched to a gene. The CDR3 runs to 14 residues. Written as DNA, the CDR3 is TGTGCCAGCAGTTACAGGACAGGGAGCTACGAGCAGTACTTC. The encoded protein is CASSYRTGSYEQYF.

The genes are TRBV2 and TRBJ2-1; D uncertain. With 5 bases removed from V and 15 bases from J, the gap between germline ends came to 17 bases. Germline loops: CDR1 SNHLY, CDR2 FYNNEI. The CDR3 runs to 12 residues. The CDR3 DNA reads as TGTGCCAGCAGTAAAGGGTGGGATGGGTGGTTCTTC. This gives the protein CASSKGWDGWFF.

The rearrangement uses TRBV7-9 and TRBJ2-3; D is possibly TRBD2 (5 bases). Per germline, CDR1 SEHNR and CDR2 FQNEAQ (reference sequence). The germline V and J ends were trimmed by 4 bases and 0 bases, with 14 bases remaining between them. The CDR3 contains 16 residues. CDR3 amino acids: CASSYYGGPSTDTQYF. Here the CDR3 DNA reads TGTGCCAGCAGCTATTATGGAGGCCCTAGCACAGATACGCAGTATTTT.

The rearrangement uses TRBV11-2 and TRBJ2-2; 11 positions agree with TRBD1. Germline trimming cut 6 bases from V and 6 bases from J; bases unmatched to any gene: 6. The CDR3 has 15 residues. Germline V gene data show CDR1 as SGHAT and CDR2 as FQNNGV. In DNA form, the CDR3 reads TGTGCCAGCAGACGGACAGGGGGCGCATCCGGGGAGCTGTTTTTT. It codes for CASRRTGGASGELFF.

This clonotype was seen once. The J gene is TRBJ2-7, the V gene TRBV7-2; 7 nucleotides line up with TRBD1. The CDR3 spans 13 residues. Germline V gene lookup returns CDR1 SGHTA and CDR2 FQGNSA. After removal of 5 bases from V and 3 bases from J, the junction contained 4 bases not matched to a gene. The CDR3 nucleotides are TGTGCCAGCAGCGTCGGGACAGTCTACGAGCAGTACTTC. This sequence encodes CASSVGTVYEQYF.

Only a few counts were recorded for this clonotype. This rearrangement joins TRBV5-1 to TRBJ2-7; 11 bases agree with TRBD1. After removal of 3 bases from V and 6 bases from J, the junction contained 5 bases not matched to a gene. The CDR3 runs 14 residues. Germline V gives CDR1 SGHRS, CDR2 YFSETQ. The DNA of the CDR3 is TGCGCCAGCAGCTCCGGGACAGGGGGTCGCGAGCAGTACTTC. It translates to CASSSGTGGREQYF.

This clonotype was counted many times. The chain carries TRBV10-3 and TRBJ1-2; no clear D gene. Germline CDR1 is ENHRY and CDR2 is SYGVKD. The CDR3 is 14 amino acids. The V and J ends lost 7 bases and 4 bases respectively, with 16 bases between them. The CDR3 here is CAITRTEDPYGYTF. The DNA for the CDR3 is TGTGCCATCACTCGGACTGAGGACCCCTATGGCTACACCTTC.

The sample holds many counts of this clonotype. The V gene is TRBV12-3 or TRBV12-4, the J gene TRBJ1-3; D call uncertain. The CDR3 is made up of 15 amino acids. Trimming stripped 3 bases from V and 0 bases from J, with 9 bases between. CDR3: CASSLSVSSGNTIYF. The CDR3 DNA reads as TGTGCCAGCAGTTTGTCCGTAAGCTCTGGAAACACCATATATTTT.

The rearrangement uses TRBV6-1 and TRBJ1-6; D possibly corresponds to TRBD1 (5 bases). Germline CDR1 and CDR2: MNHNS and SASEGT. Deletions cut 6 bases from V and 4 bases from J, with 13 bases between. This CDR3 has 15 amino acids. CDR3 in DNA: TGTGCCAGCAGGAATACCGGGACTTATAATTCACCCCTCCACTTT. Protein sequence: CASRNTGTYNSPLHF.